Listed below are T cell receptor beta chains from one sample, sequenced in a study of blood T cell repertoires in COVID-19. The data were produced by immunoSEQ multiplex PCR, yet TCRdb's version contains in-frame clones alone and is incomplete. The data show around 260,000 clones, 70% to 90% seen once. The sample comprised peripheral blood. These TCRs come from a human donor in a cohort sampled during active COVID-19. The CDR3 runs from the conserved cysteine through the conserved F or W. D genes are given only for firm matches. Clone sizes are given selectively: once, few, many, or a class where the clone is expanded.

d_call: NA; v_call: TRBV28; clone_size: NA; j_call: TRBJ1-6; cdr3_nt: TGTGCCAGCAGTTTACCGAGCTCCTATAATTCACCCCTCCACTTT; cdr3_aa: CASSLPSSYNSPLHF
d_call: TRBD2; v_call: TRBV11-2; clone_size: once; j_call: TRBJ2-3; cdr3_nt: TGTGCCAGCAGCAGACGGGGAGGGGCTAGGAGCACAGATACGCAGTATTTT; cdr3_aa: CASSRRGGARSTDTQYF
d_call: TRBD1; v_call: TRBV4-1; clone_size: once; j_call: TRBJ2-7; cdr3_nt: TGCGCCAGCAGCCGTACCGGGACAGGACGCTACGAGCAGTACTTC; cdr3_aa: CASSRTGTGRYEQYF
d_call: TRBD1; v_call: TRBV19; clone_size: NA; j_call: TRBJ1-2; cdr3_nt: TGTGCCAGTAGGGCTAAAGCGGGACAGGGGGCCGCTAACTATGGCTACACCTTC; cdr3_aa: CASRAKAGQGAANYGYTF
d_call: NA; v_call: TRBV4-3; clone_size: NA; j_call: TRBJ2-7; cdr3_nt: TGCGCCAGCAGCCAAGTGGGCGGGGGCCCGAATTCCTACGAGCAGTACTTC; cdr3_aa: CASSQVGGGPNSYEQYF
d_call: TRBD1; v_call: TRBV13; clone_size: NA; j_call: TRBJ2-7; cdr3_nt: TGTGCCAGCAGCTTAGGCCCATCCGGGACAGGGTACTACGAGCAGTACTTC; cdr3_aa: CASSLGPSGTGYYEQYF
d_call: TRBD1; v_call: TRBV7-9; clone_size: NA; j_call: TRBJ2-4; cdr3_nt: TGTGCCAGCAGCTTAGGGTTTGGGCAGGGGGCTAGGAACATTCAGTACTTC; cdr3_aa: CASSLGFGQGARNIQYF
d_call: NA; v_call: TRBV5-8; clone_size: few; j_call: TRBJ1-2; cdr3_nt: TGTGCCAGCAGCTTACTTTATGGGCAGGGAAACTATGGCTACACCTTC; cdr3_aa: CASSLLYGQGNYGYTF
d_call: NA; v_call: TRBV7-2; clone_size: NA; j_call: TRBJ2-7; cdr3_nt: TGTGCCAGCAGCCCCAGCTATCCACCCCGGCGGGAGCAGTACTTC; cdr3_aa: CASSPSYPPRREQYF
d_call: NA; v_call: TRBV5-4; clone_size: NA; j_call: TRBJ2-7; cdr3_nt: TGTGCCAGCAGCCCGGACTTCTCCTACGAGCAGTACTTC; cdr3_aa: CASSPDFSYEQYF
d_call: TRBD2; v_call: TRBV28; clone_size: NA; j_call: TRBJ2-7; cdr3_nt: TGTGCCAGCAGTTCCAGGGGGATAGCGGGAGCGAACTACGAGCAGTACTTC; cdr3_aa: CASSSRGIAGANYEQYF
d_call: NA; v_call: TRBV7-3; clone_size: NA; j_call: TRBJ2-2; cdr3_nt: TGTGCCAGCAGCTTCTCGCCGAGGGACACCGGGGAGCTGTTTTTT; cdr3_aa: CASSFSPRDTGELFF
d_call: TRBD1; v_call: TRBV6-5; clone_size: NA; j_call: TRBJ1-2; cdr3_nt: TGTGCCAGCAAGTGGGGGACAGGGGCTAACTATGGCTACACCTTC; cdr3_aa: CASKWGTGANYGYTF
d_call: NA; v_call: TRBV7-6; clone_size: once; j_call: TRBJ2-7; cdr3_nt: TGTGCCAGCAGCTTAGCGGAGGGTGCCCACGAGCAGTACTTC; cdr3_aa: CASSLAEGAHEQYF
d_call: NA; v_call: TRBV7-9; clone_size: NA; j_call: TRBJ2-2; cdr3_nt: TGTGCCAGCAGCTCAAAAGGGACACTCTACACCGGGGAGCTGTTTTTT; cdr3_aa: CASSSKGTLYTGELFF
d_call: NA; v_call: TRBV6-5; clone_size: NA; j_call: TRBJ1-2; cdr3_nt: TGTGCCAGCAGGGTACAGGGTCGCGATGGCTACACCTTC; cdr3_aa: CASRVQGRDGYTF
d_call: TRBD1; v_call: TRBV3-1/TRBV3-2; clone_size: NA; j_call: TRBJ1-1; cdr3_nt: TGTGCCAGCAGCCTGGGACAGAGTGAAGCTTTCTTT; cdr3_aa: CASSLGQSEAFF
d_call: TRBD1; v_call: TRBV7-9; clone_size: NA; j_call: TRBJ2-1; cdr3_nt: TGTGCCAGCAGCGTGGGACAGGGTAACAATGAGCAGTTCTTC; cdr3_aa: CASSVGQGNNEQFF
d_call: NA; v_call: TRBV12-3/TRBV12-4; clone_size: NA; j_call: TRBJ2-7; cdr3_nt: TGTGCCAGCAGTCAACAGGACCCCTACGAGCAGTACTTC; cdr3_aa: CASSQQDPYEQYF
d_call: TRBD1; v_call: TRBV5-1; clone_size: NA; j_call: TRBJ2-7; cdr3_nt: TGCGCCAGCAGCTTGGCAGGGACAGGGGATTGGGAGCAGTACTTC; cdr3_aa: CASSLAGTGDWEQYF
d_call: NA; v_call: TRBV19; clone_size: NA; j_call: TRBJ1-1; cdr3_nt: TGTGCCAGTAGGGGCAGGGAGAACACTGAAGCTTTCTTT; cdr3_aa: CASRGRENTEAFF
d_call: NA; v_call: TRBV9; clone_size: few; j_call: TRBJ2-3; cdr3_nt: TGTGCCAGCAGCGTAGAGGGGACACTCACAGATACGCAGTATTTT; cdr3_aa: CASSVEGTLTDTQYF
d_call: NA; v_call: TRBV28; clone_size: NA; j_call: TRBJ2-7; cdr3_nt: TGTGCCAGCAGTTTGGGGAGGTACGAGCAGTACTTC; cdr3_aa: CASSLGRYEQYF
d_call: NA; v_call: TRBV13; clone_size: NA; j_call: TRBJ2-7; cdr3_nt: TGTGCCAGCAGCAAACAGGGTTTCGAGCAGTACTTC; cdr3_aa: CASSKQGFEQYF
d_call: TRBD1; v_call: TRBV7-2; clone_size: NA; j_call: TRBJ1-2; cdr3_nt: TGTGCCAGCAGCTTAGCGAACTTGGGACAGGTTTTTAACTATGGCTACACCTTC; cdr3_aa: CASSLANLGQVFNYGYTF
d_call: NA; v_call: TRBV30; clone_size: NA; j_call: TRBJ1-4; cdr3_nt: TGTGCCTGGAGTGTAGGGGTGGCTGAAAAACTGTTTTTT; cdr3_aa: CAWSVGVAEKLFF
d_call: TRBD1; v_call: TRBV13; clone_size: NA; j_call: TRBJ1-6; cdr3_nt: TGTGCCAGCAGGCCCGGGACAGGGTGGTATAATTCACCCCTCCACTTT; cdr3_aa: CASRPGTGWYNSPLHF
d_call: NA; v_call: TRBV6-5; clone_size: NA; j_call: TRBJ1-1; cdr3_nt: TGTGCCAGCAGTTACCGTACAGTTAACACTGAAGCTTTCTTT; cdr3_aa: CASSYRTVNTEAFF
d_call: TRBD1; v_call: TRBV10-3; clone_size: NA; j_call: TRBJ1-3; cdr3_nt: TGTGCCATCAGTGGGGACAGGGTCGCTGGAAACACCATATATTTT; cdr3_aa: CAISGDRVAGNTIYF
d_call: NA; v_call: TRBV5-8; clone_size: NA; j_call: TRBJ1-2; cdr3_nt: TGTGCCAGCAGCTTTGTGCCTCGGAGTGAAGGCTATGGCTACACCTTC; cdr3_aa: CASSFVPRSEGYGYTF
d_call: TRBD1; v_call: TRBV19; clone_size: NA; j_call: TRBJ1-2; cdr3_nt: TGTGCCAGTAGCACGTTTGGGACAGGGGAAGTTAAGGACTATGGCTACACCTTC; cdr3_aa: CASSTFGTGEVKDYGYTF
d_call: NA; v_call: TRBV6-6; clone_size: NA; j_call: TRBJ2-7; cdr3_nt: TGTGCCAGCAGTTACGAGATGACCTACGAGCAGTACTTC; cdr3_aa: CASSYEMTYEQYF
d_call: NA; v_call: TRBV4-3; clone_size: NA; j_call: TRBJ2-7; cdr3_nt: TGCGCCAGCAGCCAAGATCGGGGATCAACCCTCTACGAGCAGTACTTC; cdr3_aa: CASSQDRGSTLYEQYF
d_call: TRBD1; v_call: TRBV6-5; clone_size: NA; j_call: TRBJ2-7; cdr3_nt: TGTGCCAGCAGGCCTGATGGGACAGGTGTCTACGAGCAGTACTTC; cdr3_aa: CASRPDGTGVYEQYF
d_call: TRBD1; v_call: TRBV5-4; clone_size: once; j_call: TRBJ1-1; cdr3_nt: TGTGCCAGCAGCAAGATAACACAGGGGGCTCTTGAAGCTTTCTTT; cdr3_aa: CASSKITQGALEAFF
d_call: NA; v_call: TRBV7-3; clone_size: few; j_call: TRBJ1-1; cdr3_nt: TGTGCCAGCAGCTCCCAAGGGGTCTCGAACACTGAAGCTTTCTTT; cdr3_aa: CASSSQGVSNTEAFF
d_call: TRBD1; v_call: TRBV18; clone_size: NA; j_call: TRBJ2-7; cdr3_nt: TGTGCCAGCTCAGCCCGGGACAGGGCCCGAAGGGGGGAGCAGTACTTC; cdr3_aa: CASSARDRARRGEQYF
d_call: NA; v_call: TRBV6-5; clone_size: NA; j_call: TRBJ1-2; cdr3_nt: TGTGCCAGCAGCCTCCTAACAGGGTATGGCTACACCTTC; cdr3_aa: CASSLLTGYGYTF
d_call: NA; v_call: TRBV5-1; clone_size: once; j_call: TRBJ2-3; cdr3_nt: TGCGCCAGCAGTTTGACAGCAGATACGCAGTATTTT; cdr3_aa: CASSLTADTQYF
d_call: TRBD1; v_call: TRBV5-4; clone_size: NA; j_call: TRBJ2-3; cdr3_nt: TGTGCCAGCAGATCTACAGGGGTTCCCACAGATACGCAGTATTTT; cdr3_aa: CASRSTGVPTDTQYF
d_call: NA; v_call: TRBV6-2/TRBV6-3; clone_size: NA; j_call: TRBJ2-1; cdr3_nt: TGTGCCAGCAGTCCCGGGGGTCATCAACAGTTCTTC; cdr3_aa: CASSPGGHQQFF